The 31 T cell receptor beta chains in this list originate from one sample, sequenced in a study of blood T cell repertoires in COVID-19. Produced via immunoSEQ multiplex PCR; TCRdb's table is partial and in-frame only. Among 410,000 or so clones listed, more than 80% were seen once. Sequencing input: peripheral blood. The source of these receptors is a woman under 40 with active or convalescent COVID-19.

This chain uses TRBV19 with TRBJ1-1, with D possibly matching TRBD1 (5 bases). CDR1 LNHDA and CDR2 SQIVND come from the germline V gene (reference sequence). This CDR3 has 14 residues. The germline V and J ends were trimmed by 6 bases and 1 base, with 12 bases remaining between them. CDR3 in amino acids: CASRLAGGNTEAFF. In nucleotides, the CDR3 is TGTGCCAGTAGGCTGGCGGGGGGGAACACTGAAGCTTTCTTT.

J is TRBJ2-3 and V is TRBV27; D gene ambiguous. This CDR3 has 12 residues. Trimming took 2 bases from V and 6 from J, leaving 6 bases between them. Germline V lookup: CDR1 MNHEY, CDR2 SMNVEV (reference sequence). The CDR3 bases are TGTGCCAGCAGTTTACTCGGGGATACGCAGTATTTT. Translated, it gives CASSLLGDTQYF.

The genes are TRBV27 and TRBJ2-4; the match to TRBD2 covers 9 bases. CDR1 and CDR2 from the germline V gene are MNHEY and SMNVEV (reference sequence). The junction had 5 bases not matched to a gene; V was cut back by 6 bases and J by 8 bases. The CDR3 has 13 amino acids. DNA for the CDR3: TGTGCCAGCAGAGCTAGCGGGGTTGACATTCAGTACTTC. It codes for CASRASGVDIQYF.

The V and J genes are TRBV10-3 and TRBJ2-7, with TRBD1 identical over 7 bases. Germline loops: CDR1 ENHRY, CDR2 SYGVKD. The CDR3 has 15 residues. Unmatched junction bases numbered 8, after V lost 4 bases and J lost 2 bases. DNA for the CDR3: TGTGCCATCAGTGGGGTGACAGGGAAGGCCTACGAGCAGTACTTC. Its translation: CAISGVTGKAYEQYF.

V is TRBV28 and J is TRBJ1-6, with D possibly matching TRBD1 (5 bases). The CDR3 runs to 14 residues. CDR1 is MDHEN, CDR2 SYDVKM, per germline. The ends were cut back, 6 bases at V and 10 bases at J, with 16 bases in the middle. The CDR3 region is CASSPQQGPSPLHF. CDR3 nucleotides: TGTGCCAGCAGCCCCCAGCAGGGTCCATCACCCCTCCACTTT.

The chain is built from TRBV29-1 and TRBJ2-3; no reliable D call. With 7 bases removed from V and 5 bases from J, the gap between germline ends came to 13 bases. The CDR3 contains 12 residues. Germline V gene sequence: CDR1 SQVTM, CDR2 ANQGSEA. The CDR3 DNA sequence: TGCAGCGCTCGAAGATCAGGAGATACGCAGTATTTT. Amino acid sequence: CSARRSGDTQYF.

The CDR3 is CASRTSGSYEQYF. CDR3 sequence (DNA): TGTGCCAGCAGAACTAGCGGATCCTACGAGCAGTACTTC. The chain uses TRBV25-1 and TRBJ2-7; 8 bases align to TRBD2. From germline, CDR1 is MGHDK and CDR2 SYGVNS. The CDR3 is 13 residues long. Losses at the gene ends were 6 bases for V and 1 base for J; bases not matched to a gene: 2.

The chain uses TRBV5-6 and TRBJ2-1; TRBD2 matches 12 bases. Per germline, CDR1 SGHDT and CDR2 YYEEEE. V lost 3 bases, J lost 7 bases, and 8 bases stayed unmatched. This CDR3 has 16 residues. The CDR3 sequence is CASSSLGLAGSNEQFF. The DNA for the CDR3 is TGTGCCAGCAGCTCGCTGGGACTAGCGGGTAGTAATGAGCAGTTCTTC. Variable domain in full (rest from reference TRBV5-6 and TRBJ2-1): DAGVTQSPTHLIKTRGQQVTLRCSPKSGHDTVSWYQQALGQGPQFIFQYYEEEERQRGNFPDRFSGHQFPNYSSELNVNALLLGDSALYLCASSSLGLAGSNEQFFGPGTRLTVL.

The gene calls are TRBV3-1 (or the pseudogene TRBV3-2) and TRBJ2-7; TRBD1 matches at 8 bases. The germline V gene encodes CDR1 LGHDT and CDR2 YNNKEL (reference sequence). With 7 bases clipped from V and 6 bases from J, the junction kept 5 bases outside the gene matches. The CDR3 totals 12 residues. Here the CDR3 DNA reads TGTGCCAGCACCGACAGGGGTAGCGAGCAGTACTTC. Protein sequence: CASTDRGSEQYF.

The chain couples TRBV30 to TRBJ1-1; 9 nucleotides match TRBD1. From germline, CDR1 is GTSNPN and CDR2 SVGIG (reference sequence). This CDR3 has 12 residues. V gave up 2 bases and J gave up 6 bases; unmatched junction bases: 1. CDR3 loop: CAWSRTGAEAFF. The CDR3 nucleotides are TGTGCCTGGAGTAGGACAGGGGCTGAAGCTTTCTTT.

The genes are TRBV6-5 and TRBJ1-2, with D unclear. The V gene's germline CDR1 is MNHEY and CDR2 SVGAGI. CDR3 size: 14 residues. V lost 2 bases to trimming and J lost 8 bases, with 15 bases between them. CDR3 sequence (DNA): TGTGCCAGCAGTTACGCTACGGGTGAATGGGGCTACACCTTC. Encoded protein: CASSYATGEWGYTF.

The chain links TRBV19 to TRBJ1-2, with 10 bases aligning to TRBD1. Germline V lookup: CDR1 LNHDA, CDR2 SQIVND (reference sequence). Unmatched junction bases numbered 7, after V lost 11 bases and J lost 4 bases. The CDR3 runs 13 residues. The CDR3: CAGRQGAGYGYTF. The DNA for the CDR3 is TGTGCCGGGAGACAGGGGGCAGGCTATGGCTACACCTTC.

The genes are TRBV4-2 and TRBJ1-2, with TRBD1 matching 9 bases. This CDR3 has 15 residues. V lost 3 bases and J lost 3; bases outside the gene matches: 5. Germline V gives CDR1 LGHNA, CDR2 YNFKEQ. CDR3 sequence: CASSQEQGADYGYTF. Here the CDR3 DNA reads TGTGCCAGCAGCCAGGAACAGGGGGCGGACTATGGCTACACCTTC.

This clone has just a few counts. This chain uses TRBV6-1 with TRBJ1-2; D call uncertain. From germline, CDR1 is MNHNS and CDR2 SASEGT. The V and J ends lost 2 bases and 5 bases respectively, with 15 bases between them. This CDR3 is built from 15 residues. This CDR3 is CASSEFGRHEYGYTF. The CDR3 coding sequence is TGTGCCAGCAGTGAATTTGGAAGACACGAGTATGGCTACACCTTC.

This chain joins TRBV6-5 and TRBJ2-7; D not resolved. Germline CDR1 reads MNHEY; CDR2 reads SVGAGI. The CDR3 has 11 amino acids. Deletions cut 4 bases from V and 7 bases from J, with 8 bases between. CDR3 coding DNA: TGTGCCAGCAGTTTTGACTGGGAGCAGTACTTC. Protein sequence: CASSFDWEQYF.

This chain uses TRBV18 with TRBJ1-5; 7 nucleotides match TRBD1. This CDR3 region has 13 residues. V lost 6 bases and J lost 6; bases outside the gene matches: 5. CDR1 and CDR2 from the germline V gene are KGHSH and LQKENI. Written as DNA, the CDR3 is TGTGCCAGCTCTCAGGACAGGAGTCAGCCCCAGCATTTT. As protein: CASSQDRSQPQHF.

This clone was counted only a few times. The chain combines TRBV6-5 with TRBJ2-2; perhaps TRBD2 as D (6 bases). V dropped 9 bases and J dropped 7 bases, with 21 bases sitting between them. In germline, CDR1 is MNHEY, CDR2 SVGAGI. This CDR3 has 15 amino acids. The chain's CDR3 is CASKPGRTLGGELFF. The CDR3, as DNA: TGTGCCAGTAAGCCAGGGAGGACCTTGGGCGGGGAGCTGTTTTTT.

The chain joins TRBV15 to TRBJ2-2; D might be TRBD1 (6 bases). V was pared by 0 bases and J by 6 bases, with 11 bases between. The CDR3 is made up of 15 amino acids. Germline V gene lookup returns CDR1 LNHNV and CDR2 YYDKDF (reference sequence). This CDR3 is CATSRDQWGPGELFF. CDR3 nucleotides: TGTGCCACCAGCAGAGATCAGTGGGGGCCCGGGGAGCTGTTTTTT.

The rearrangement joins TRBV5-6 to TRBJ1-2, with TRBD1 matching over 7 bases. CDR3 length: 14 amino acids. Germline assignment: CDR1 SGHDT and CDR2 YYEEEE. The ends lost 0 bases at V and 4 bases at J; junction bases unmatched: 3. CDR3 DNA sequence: TGTGCCAGCAGCTTGGCCTGGGACAGCTATGGCTACACCTTC. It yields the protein CASSLAWDSYGYTF. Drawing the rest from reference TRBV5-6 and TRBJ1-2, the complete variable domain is DAGVTQSPTHLIKTRGQQVTLRCSPKSGHDTVSWYQQALGQGPQFIFQYYEEEERQRGNFPDRFSGHQFPNYSSELNVNALLLGDSALYLCASSLAWDSYGYTFGSGTRLTVV.

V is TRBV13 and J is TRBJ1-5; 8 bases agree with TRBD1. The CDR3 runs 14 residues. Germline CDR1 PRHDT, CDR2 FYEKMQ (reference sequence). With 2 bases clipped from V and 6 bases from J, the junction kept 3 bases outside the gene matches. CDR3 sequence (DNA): TGTGCCAGCAGCTTACAGGGGGCGGGTCAGCCCCAGCATTTT. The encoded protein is CASSLQGAGQPQHF.

The CDR3 coding sequence is TGTGCCAGCAGTTACGGGGACTTATCCTACGAGCAGTACTTC. Residues: CASSYGDLSYEQYF. The chain uses TRBV6-5 and TRBJ2-7, with D perhaps TRBD2 (6 bases). CDR3 length: 14 residues. Germline lookup yields CDR1 MNHEY and CDR2 SVGAGI. V gave up 2 bases and J gave up 1 base, with 9 bases separating them.

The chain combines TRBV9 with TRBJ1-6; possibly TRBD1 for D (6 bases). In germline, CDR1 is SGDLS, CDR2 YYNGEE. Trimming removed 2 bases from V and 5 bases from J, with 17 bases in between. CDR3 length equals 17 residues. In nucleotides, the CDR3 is TGTGCCAGCAGCGTCGGCAGGGGAGCGGGGAATAATTCACCCCTCCACTTT. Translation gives CASSVGRGAGNNSPLHF.

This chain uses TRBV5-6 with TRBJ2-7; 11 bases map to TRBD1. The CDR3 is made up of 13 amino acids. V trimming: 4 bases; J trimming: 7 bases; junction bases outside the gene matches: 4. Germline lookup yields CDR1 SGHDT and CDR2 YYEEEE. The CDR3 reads CASSTGTGGEQYF. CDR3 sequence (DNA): TGTGCCAGCAGCACCGGGACAGGGGGGGAGCAGTACTTC.

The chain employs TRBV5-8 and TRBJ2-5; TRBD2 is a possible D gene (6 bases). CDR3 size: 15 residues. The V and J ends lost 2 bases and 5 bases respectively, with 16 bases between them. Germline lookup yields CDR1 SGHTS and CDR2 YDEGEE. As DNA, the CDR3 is TGTGCCAGCAGCTTCATGCGGGGTAGTGGGGAGACCCAGTACTTC. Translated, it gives CASSFMRGSGETQYF. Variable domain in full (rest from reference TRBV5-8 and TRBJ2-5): EAGVTQSPTHLIKTRGQQATLRCSPISGHTSVYWYQQALGLGLQFLLWYDEGEERNRGNFPPRFSGRQFPNYSSELNVNALELEDSALYLCASSFMRGSGETQYFGPGTRLLVL.

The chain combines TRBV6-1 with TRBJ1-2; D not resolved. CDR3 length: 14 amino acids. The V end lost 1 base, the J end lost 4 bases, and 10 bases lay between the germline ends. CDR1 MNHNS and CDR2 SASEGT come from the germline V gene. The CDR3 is CASSEGVGRYGYTF. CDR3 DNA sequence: TGTGCCAGCAGTGAAGGTGTGGGCCGCTATGGCTACACCTTC.

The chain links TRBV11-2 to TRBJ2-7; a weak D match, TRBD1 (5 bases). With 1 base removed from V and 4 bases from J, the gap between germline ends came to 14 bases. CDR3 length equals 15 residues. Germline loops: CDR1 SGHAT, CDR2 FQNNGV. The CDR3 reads CASSLVVTVKYEQYF. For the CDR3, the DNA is TGTGCCAGCAGCTTAGTAGTGACAGTAAAATACGAGCAGTACTTC. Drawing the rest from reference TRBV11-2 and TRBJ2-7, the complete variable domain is EAGVAQSPRYKIIEKRQSVAFWCNPISGHATLYWYQQILGQGPKLLIQFQNNGVVDDSQLPKDRFSAERLKGVDSTLKIQPAKLEDSAVYLCASSLVVTVKYEQYFGPGTRLTVT.

The CDR3 reads CASSLGAQTDSYEQYF. CDR3 nucleotide sequence: TGTGCCAGCAGCTTGGGGGCCCAGACAGATTCCTACGAGCAGTACTTC. The rearrangement links TRBV5-6 to TRBJ2-7; possible D gene TRBD1, 5 bases. V shed 0 bases and J shed 1 base, with 14 bases lying between them. This CDR3 comprises 16 residues. Germline V lookup: CDR1 SGHDT, CDR2 YYEEEE.

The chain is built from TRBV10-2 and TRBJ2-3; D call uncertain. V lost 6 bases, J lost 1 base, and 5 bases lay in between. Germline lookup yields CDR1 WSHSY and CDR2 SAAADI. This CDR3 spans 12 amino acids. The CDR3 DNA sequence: TGCGCCAGCAGCCGTCGCACAGATACGCAGTATTTT. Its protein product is CASSRRTDTQYF.

This CDR3 is CASSQDLGLNTEAFF. In DNA form, the CDR3 reads TGCGCCAGCAGCCAAGACCTCGGGTTGAACACTGAAGCTTTCTTT. The V and J genes are TRBV4-1 and TRBJ1-1, with D hard to call. V was shortened by 0 bases and J by 0 bases, with 8 bases between the two germline ends. CDR3 length: 15 residues. Germline assignment: CDR1 MGHRA and CDR2 YSYEKL.

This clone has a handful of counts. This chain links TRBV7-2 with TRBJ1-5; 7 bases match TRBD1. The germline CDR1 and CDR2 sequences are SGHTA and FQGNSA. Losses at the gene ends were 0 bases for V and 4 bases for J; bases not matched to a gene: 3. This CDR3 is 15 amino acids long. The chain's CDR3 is CASSLAGRGNQPQHF. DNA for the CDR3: TGTGCCAGCAGCTTAGCGGGCAGGGGGAATCAGCCCCAGCATTTT. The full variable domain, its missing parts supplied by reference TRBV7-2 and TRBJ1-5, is GAGVSQSPSNKVTEKGKDVELRCDPISGHTALYWYRQSLGQGLEFLIYFQGNSAPDKSGLPSDRFSAERTGGSVSTLTIQRTQQEDSAVYLCASSLAGRGNQPQHFGDGTRLSIL.

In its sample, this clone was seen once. The CDR3 DNA is TGCGCCAGCACTCCCGGACAGGTGGTTGGAAACACCATATATTTT. This gives the protein CASTPGQVVGNTIYF. V and J are TRBV5-1 and TRBJ1-3; 7 bases map to TRBD1. Trimming at V came to 6 bases and at J to 3 bases, leaving 9 bases not matched to a gene. The length of the CDR3 is 15 residues. The germline V gene has CDR1 SGHRS and CDR2 YFSETQ.